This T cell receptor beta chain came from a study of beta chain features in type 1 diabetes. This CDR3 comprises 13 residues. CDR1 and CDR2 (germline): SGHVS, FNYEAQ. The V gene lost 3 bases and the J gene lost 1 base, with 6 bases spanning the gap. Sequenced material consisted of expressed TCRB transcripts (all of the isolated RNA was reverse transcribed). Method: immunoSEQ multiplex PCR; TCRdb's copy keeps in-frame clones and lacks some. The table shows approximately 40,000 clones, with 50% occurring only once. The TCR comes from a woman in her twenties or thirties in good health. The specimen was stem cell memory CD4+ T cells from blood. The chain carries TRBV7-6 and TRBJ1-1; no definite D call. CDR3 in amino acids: CASSFTKNTEAFF. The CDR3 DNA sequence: TGTGCCAGCAGCTTCACAAAGAACACTGAAGCTTTCTTT.